The clone carrying this TCR beta chain was detected many times. The antigen is unknown. The sample belongs to a study of neurological immune-mediated disorders. Study conclusions and caveats: None of the CDR3 amino acid sequences in expanded clones turned up in more than one subject, which points to private repertoires in all groups. HTLV-1-associated myelopathy showed the most TCR clonal expansion; multiple sclerosis the least, below healthy controls.

Germline V gene data show CDR1 as ENHRY and CDR2 as SYGVKD. The CDR3 has 14 residues. The V gene lost 2 bases and the J gene lost 2 bases, with 9 bases spanning the gap. The method for making cDNA was 5'RACE, and it used 10-nucleotide random UMIs. TCRdb passed the 5' RACE reads through MiXCR, listing each CDR3 protein once. The sample yields 80,000 or so distinct CDR3 sequences, around 9.9% seen once. The chain couples TRBV10-3 to TRBJ1-2; D not certain. Material: PBMCs. This clonotype originated in a man in his fifties or sixties in good health. In nucleotides, the CDR3 is TGTGCCATCAGTGAGGGTCTTCTAAACTATGGCTACACCTTC. Protein: CAISEGLLNYGYTF.